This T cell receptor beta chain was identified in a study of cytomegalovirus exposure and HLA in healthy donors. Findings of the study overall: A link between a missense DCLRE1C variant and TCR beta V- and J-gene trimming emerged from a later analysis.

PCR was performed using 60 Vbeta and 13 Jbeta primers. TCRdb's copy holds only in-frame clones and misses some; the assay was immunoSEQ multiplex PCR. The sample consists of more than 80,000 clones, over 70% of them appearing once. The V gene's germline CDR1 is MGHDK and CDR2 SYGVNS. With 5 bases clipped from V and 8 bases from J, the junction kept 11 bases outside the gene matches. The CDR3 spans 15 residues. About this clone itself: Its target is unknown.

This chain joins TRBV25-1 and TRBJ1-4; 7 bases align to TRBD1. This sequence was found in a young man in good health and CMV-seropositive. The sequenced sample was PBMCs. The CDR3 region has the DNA TGTGCCAGCAGTCTAACCGGGACAGTGGGGGAAAAACTGTTTTTT. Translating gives CASSLTGTVGEKLFF. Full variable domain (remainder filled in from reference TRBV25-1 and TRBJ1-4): EADIYQTPRYLVIGTGKKITLECSQTMGHDKMYWYQQDPGMELHLIHYSYGVNSTEKGDLSSESTVSRIRTEHFPLTLESARPSHTSQYLCASSLTGTVGEKLFFGSGTQLSVL.